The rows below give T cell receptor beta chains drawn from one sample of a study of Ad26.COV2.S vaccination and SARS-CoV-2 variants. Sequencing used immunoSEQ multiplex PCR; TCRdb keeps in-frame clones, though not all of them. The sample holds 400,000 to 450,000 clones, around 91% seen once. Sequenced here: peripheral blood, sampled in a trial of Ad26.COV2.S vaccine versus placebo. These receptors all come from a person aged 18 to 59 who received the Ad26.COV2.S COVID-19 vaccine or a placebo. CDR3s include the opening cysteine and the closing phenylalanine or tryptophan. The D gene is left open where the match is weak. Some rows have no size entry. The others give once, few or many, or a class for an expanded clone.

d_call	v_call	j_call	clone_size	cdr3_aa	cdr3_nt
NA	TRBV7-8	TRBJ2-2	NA	CASKSWGPMNTGELFF	TGTGCCAGCAAGTCCTGGGGACCCATGAACACCGGGGAGCTGTTTTTT
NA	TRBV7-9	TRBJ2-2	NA	CASSLGANTGELFF	TGTGCCAGCAGCTTAGGGGCCAACACCGGGGAGCTGTTTTTT
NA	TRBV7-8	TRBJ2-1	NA	CASSPGGASAYNEQFF	TGTGCCAGCAGCCCCGGTGGGGCGTCTGCCTACAATGAGCAGTTCTTC
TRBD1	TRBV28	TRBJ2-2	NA	CASSLTGGFTGELFF	TGTGCCAGCAGTTTAACAGGGGGCTTTACCGGGGAGCTGTTTTTT
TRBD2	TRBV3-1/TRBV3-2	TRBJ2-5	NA	CASSQERGGRAGETQYF	TGTGCCAGCAGCCAAGAGCGAGGTGGGAGGGCCGGGGAGACCCAGTACTTC
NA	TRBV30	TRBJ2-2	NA	CAREKGNTGELFF	TGTGCCCGAGAAAAAGGGAACACCGGGGAGCTGTTTTTT
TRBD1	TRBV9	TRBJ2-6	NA	CASSVSGTGRSGANVLTF	TGTGCCAGCAGCGTTTCCGGGACAGGTCGCTCTGGGGCCAACGTCCTGACTTTC
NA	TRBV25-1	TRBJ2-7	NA	CASAASYEQYF	TGTGCCAGTGCGGCCAGCTACGAGCAGTACTTC
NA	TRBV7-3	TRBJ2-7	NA	CASTKPGFPYEQYF	TGTGCCAGCACCAAGCCAGGGTTTCCCTACGAGCAGTACTTC
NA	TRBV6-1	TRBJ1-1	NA	CASSEYPGEAFF	TGTGCCAGCAGTGAATATCCAGGGGAAGCTTTCTTT
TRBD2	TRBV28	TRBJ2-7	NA	CASSPRSGGQTYEQYF	TGTGCCAGCAGTCCCCGGTCGGGGGGGCAGACCTACGAGCAGTACTTC
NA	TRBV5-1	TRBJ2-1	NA	CASSLMPGEVYNEQFF	TGCGCCAGCAGCTTGATGCCAGGGGAGGTCTACAATGAGCAGTTCTTC
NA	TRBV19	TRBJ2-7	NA	CASSIGQSSSYEQYF	TGTGCCAGTAGTATTGGACAGTCCTCCTCCTACGAGCAGTACTTC
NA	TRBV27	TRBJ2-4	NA	CASSNRNIQYF	TGTGCCAGCAGTAACCGGAACATTCAGTACTTC
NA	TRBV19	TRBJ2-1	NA	CASSISGVGEQFF	TGTGCCAGTAGTATTTCGGGGGTGGGTGAGCAGTTCTTC
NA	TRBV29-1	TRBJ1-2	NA	CSALDPGYTF	TGCAGCGCCTTGGACCCGGGCTACACCTTC
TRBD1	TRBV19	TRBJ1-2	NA	CASNTRGNYGYTF	TGTGCCAGTAATACCAGGGGGAACTATGGCTACACCTTC
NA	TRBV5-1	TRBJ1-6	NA	CASSLEGLYYNSPLHF	TGCGCCAGCAGCTTGGAAGGGCTGTACTATAATTCACCCCTCCACTTT
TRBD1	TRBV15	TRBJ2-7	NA	CATSMSGGDSYEQYF	TGTGCCACCAGCATGTCAGGGGGCGATTCCTACGAGCAGTACTTC
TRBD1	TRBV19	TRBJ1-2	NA	CASGGQLYGYTF	TGTGCCAGCGGGGGACAGCTCTATGGCTACACCTTC
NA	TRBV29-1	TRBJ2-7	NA	CSVEEGLAGEQYF	TGCAGCGTTGAAGAGGGTCTAGCTGGCGAGCAGTACTTC
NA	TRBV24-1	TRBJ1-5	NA	CATSSLGNQPQHF	TGTGCCACCAGTTCATTAGGCAATCAGCCCCAGCATTTT
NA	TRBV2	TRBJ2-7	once	CASSGWPAPTEQYF	TGTGCCAGCAGTGGGTGGCCAGCTCCTACGGAGCAGTACTTC
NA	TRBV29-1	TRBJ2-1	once	CSVVKGYEQFF	TGCAGCGTTGTCAAGGGATATGAGCAGTTCTTC
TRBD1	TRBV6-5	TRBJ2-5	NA	CASSPDRGQETQYF	TGTGCCAGCAGTCCGGACAGGGGACAAGAGACCCAGTACTTC
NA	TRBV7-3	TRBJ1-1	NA	CASSLTGRTEAFF	TGTGCCAGCAGCCTAACCGGACGAACTGAAGCTTTCTTT
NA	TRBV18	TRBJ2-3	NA	CASSPKRDSSTDTQYF	TGTGCCAGCTCACCTAAAAGGGATTCTAGCACAGATACGCAGTATTTT
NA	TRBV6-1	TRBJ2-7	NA	CASSEAPGRVEQYF	TGTGCCAGCAGTGAAGCGCCCGGCAGGGTCGAGCAGTACTTC
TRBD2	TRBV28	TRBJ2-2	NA	CASSLSTPGRAAGELFF	TGTGCCAGCAGTTTATCTACCCCCGGGAGGGCCGCCGGGGAGCTGTTTTTT
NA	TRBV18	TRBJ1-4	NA	CPRRGLATNEKLFF	TGTCCTCGGAGGGGACTCGCAACTAATGAAAAACTGTTTTTT
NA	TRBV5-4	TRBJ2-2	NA	CASSTRQGGLTGELFF	TGTGCCAGCAGCACCCGACAGGGAGGGCTCACCGGGGAGCTGTTTTTT
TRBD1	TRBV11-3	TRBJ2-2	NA	CASSHRGSTSGELFF	TGTGCCAGCAGCCACAGGGGGAGTACGAGCGGGGAGCTGTTTTTT
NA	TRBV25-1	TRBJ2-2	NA	CASSPASGELFF	TGTGCCAGCAGTCCCGCGTCCGGGGAGCTGTTTTTT
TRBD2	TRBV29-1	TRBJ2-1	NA	CSVEEGRALANEQFF	TGCAGCGTTGAAGAGGGGAGGGCCTTAGCCAATGAGCAGTTCTTC
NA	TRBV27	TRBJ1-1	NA	CASSSTGNTEAFF	TGTGCCAGCAGTTCGACAGGGAACACTGAAGCTTTCTTT
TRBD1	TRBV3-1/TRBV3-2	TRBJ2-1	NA	CASSRTPFRGNDEQFF	TGTGCCAGCAGCCGGACTCCCTTCAGGGGGAACGATGAGCAGTTCTTC
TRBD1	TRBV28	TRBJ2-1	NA	CASSPDRPSYNEQFF	TGTGCCAGCAGTCCGGACAGGCCATCCTACAATGAGCAGTTCTTC
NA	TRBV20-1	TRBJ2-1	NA	CSASMGGLYNEQFF	TGCAGTGCTAGTATGGGCGGACTGTACAATGAGCAGTTCTTC
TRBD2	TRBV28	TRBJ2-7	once	CASSQSGRAYGEQYF	TGTGCCAGCAGTCAGAGCGGGAGGGCCTATGGCGAGCAGTACTTC
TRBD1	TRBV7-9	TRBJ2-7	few	CASSFGGQAYEQYF	TGTGCCAGCAGCTTCGGTGGACAGGCCTACGAGCAGTACTTC
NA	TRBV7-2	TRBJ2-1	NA	CASSLVGRYNEQFF	TGTGCCAGCAGCTTAGTTGGGCGCTACAATGAGCAGTTCTTC
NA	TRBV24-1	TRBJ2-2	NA	CATSREGTGELFF	TGTGCCACCAGTCGAGAGGGCACCGGGGAGCTGTTTTTT